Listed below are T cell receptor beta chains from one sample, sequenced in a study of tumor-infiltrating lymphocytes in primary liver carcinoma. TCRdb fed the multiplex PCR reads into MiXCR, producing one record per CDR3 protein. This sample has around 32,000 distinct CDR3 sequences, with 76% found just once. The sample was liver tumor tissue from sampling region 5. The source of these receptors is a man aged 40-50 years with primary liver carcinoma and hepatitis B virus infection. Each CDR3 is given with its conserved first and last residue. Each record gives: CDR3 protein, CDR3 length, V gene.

CASSQESSTYEQHF,14,TRBV4-3
CASRPPTGYEQYF,13,TRBV7-9
CASSQGSFNEQFF,13,TRBV14
CASIELAYLDEQYF,14,TRBV6-1
CASSREGGGYAGTQYF,16,TRBV4-2
CAGSCRGGLQETQYF,15,TRBV7-9
CASSLSEGVWKSRLHF,16,TRBV7-8
CASSEAEANFYWELFF,16,TRBV6-1
CVSSFFRGGNTGAFF,15,TRBV12-3/TRBV12-4
CASSIGSSGTATQYF,15,TRBV11-2
CARIAQTDEQFF,12,TRBV6-6
CANSDRRGALQYF,13,TRBV10-1
CGVEDQEATPSYEQYF,16,TRBV29-1
CAINGRAHVVAFF,13,TRBV10-3
CASRGIGTYTDTQYF,15,TRBV5-5
CSVGIEAGEQYF,12,TRBV29-1
CVNSLAPLAIDTQFF,15,TRBV11-2
CASSLTGLTPDTQYF,15,TRBV5-1
CAGGKTTGGTNEKLFF,16,TRBV11-2
CANSYWTGDEQYF,13,TRBV6-5
CSARREAITDTQYF,14,TRBV29-1
CASSPDYWAGGLFF,14,TRBV11-2